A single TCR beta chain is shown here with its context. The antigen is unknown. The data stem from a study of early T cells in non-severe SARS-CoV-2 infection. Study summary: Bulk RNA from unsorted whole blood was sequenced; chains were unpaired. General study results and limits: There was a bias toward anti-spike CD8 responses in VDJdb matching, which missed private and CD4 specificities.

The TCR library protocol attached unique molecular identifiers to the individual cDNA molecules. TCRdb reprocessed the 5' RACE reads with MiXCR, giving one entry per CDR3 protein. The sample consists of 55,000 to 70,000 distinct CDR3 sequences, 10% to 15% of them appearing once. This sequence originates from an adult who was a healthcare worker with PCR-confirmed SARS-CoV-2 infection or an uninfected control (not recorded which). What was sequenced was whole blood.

The CDR3 loop reads CASSLTGTASYEQYF. CDR3 nucleotides: TGTGCCAGCAGCTTAACCGGGACAGCCTCCTACGAGCAGTACTTC. This chain connects TRBV7-6 to TRBJ2-7, with TRBD1 matching 7 bases. V trimming: 2 bases; J trimming: 0 bases; junction bases outside the gene matches: 4. CDR1 SGHVS and CDR2 FNYEAQ come from the germline V gene. This CDR3 has 15 residues.